The next 5 T cell receptor beta chains were all read from a single sample in a study of identical twins. TCRdb itself ran the 5' RACE reads through MiXCR, one entry per CDR3 protein. This table has 600,000 to 800,000 distinct CDR3 sequences, around 21% appearing once. These data were also filed under a second study, of T cells expressing NK-cell markers.

Sequencing input: PBMCs. The receptors originated from a woman aged 18-29 years in good health.

The J gene is TRBJ1-1, the V gene TRBV5-1, with D unclear. The V gene lost 3 bases and the J gene lost 1 base, with 13 bases spanning the gap. Looked up from germline, CDR1 is SGHRS and CDR2 is YFSETQ. The CDR3 consists of 15 residues. The CDR3 sequence: CASSSELAGNTEAFF. The CDR3 DNA reads TGCGCCAGCAGCTCCGAGCTCGCGGGGAACACTGAAGCTTTCTTT.

Here the CDR3 DNA reads TGTGCCAGCAGCCATGGGACAGGGGGCGCAGTAAATGAGCAGTTCTTC. It yields the protein CASSHGTGGAVNEQFF. The chain recombines TRBV3-1 with TRBJ2-1, with 12 bases aligning to TRBD1. The junction had 7 bases not matched to a gene; V was cut back by 3 bases and J by 7 bases. The germline gives CDR1 LGHDT, CDR2 YNNKEL (reference sequence). The CDR3 covers 16 residues.

V and J are TRBV20-1 and TRBJ2-7; 8 bases map to TRBD2. The length of the CDR3 is 12 residues. In germline, CDR1 is DFQATT, CDR2 SNEGSKA (reference sequence). Losses at the gene ends were 7 bases for V and 3 bases for J; bases not matched to a gene: 5. Here the CDR3 reads CSVSGARYEQYF. CDR3 DNA: TGCAGTGTTAGCGGGGCCCGCTACGAGCAGTACTTC.

CDR3 bases: TGTGCCAGCAGCTATAGGACTCCCTCCTACGAGCAGTACTTC. The encoded protein is CASSYRTPSYEQYF. The chain joins TRBV12-3 or TRBV12-4 to TRBJ2-7; tentatively, D is TRBD2 (5 bases). This CDR3 has 14 residues. The V end was cut by 6 bases, the J end by 0 bases, with 12 bases between.

The chain recombines TRBV6-5 with TRBJ2-1, with a possible D match to TRBD2 (5 bases). V shed 4 bases and J shed 8 bases, with 18 bases lying between them. Germline loops: CDR1 MNHEY, CDR2 SVGAGI. This CDR3 is 15 amino acids long. This chain's CDR3 is CASSSVTRAADEQFF. CDR3 coding DNA: TGTGCCAGCAGTTCCGTTACTAGGGCGGCGGATGAGCAGTTCTTC.